This T cell receptor (beta chain) was observed in a study of cytomegalovirus exposure and HLA in healthy donors. Study observations and caveats: For most TCR sequences rarity was the rule, although some public TCRs occurred in many donors.

PCR amplification relied on 60 Vbeta primers (plus 13 Jbeta primers). Data came from immunoSEQ multiplex PCR; TCRdb stores just in-frame clones and leaves some out. This sample has about 140,000 clones, with approximately 82% found just once. As to this clone: The antigen remains unidentified.

Trimming took 5 bases from V and 6 from J; bases not matched to a gene: 9. Germline CDR1 is LNHDA and CDR2 is SQIVND (reference sequence). The CDR3 sequence is 15 residues long. V usage is TRBV19 and J usage is TRBJ2-3, with 9 bases aligning to TRBD1. This sequence was found in a man between 18 and 35 years old in good health and CMV-seropositive. Sequencing was performed on PBMCs. The CDR3 region is CASSLPGQGPDTQYF. The DNA for the CDR3 is TGTGCCAGTAGTTTGCCGGGACAGGGTCCCGATACGCAGTATTTT.